This TCR beta chain was captured by sequencing in a study of monozygotic twins with cystic fibrosis. Findings of the study overall: Low clonality (median about 0.0095) suggested a mostly naive repertoire. Shared CDR3 numbers were not associated with age, concordance or severity. Unrelated CF individuals shared fewer identical clonotypes than monozygotic CF twins. J usage was most co-twin-similar in 8 of 16 pairs, V in 13.

Produced via immunoSEQ multiplex PCR; TCRdb's table is partial and in-frame only. This sample has about 36,000 clones, with 84% found just once. V gave up 2 bases and J gave up 4 bases, with 12 bases separating them. There are 14 residues in the CDR3. Germline loops: CDR1 SGHTA, CDR2 FQGNSA. A word on this clone: The antigen is unknown.

The chain recombines TRBV7-2 with TRBJ2-7; D possibly matches TRBD1 or TRBD2 (5 bases each). The source is a girl aged 2 to 9 with cystic fibrosis. Sample: blood. This CDR3 is CASSLTGPLYEQYF. In DNA form, the CDR3 reads TGTGCCAGCAGCTTAACGGGACCACTATACGAGCAGTACTTC.